Each of the 20 T cell receptor beta chains below was sequenced from the same sample in a study of early T cells in non-severe SARS-CoV-2 infection. TCRdb processed the 5' RACE reads anew with MiXCR; each CDR3 protein has one entry. The table records about 67,000 distinct CDR3 sequences, around 10% of them present only once. The sequenced material came from whole blood. The source of these receptors is an adult who was a healthcare worker with PCR-confirmed SARS-CoV-2 infection or an uninfected control (not recorded which).

This clonotype was counted ten times or more. This chain uses TRBV6-2 or TRBV6-3 with TRBJ2-3; either TRBD1 or TRBD2 may fit D (5 bases each). Germline-derived CDR1 and CDR2 are MNHEY and SVGEGT. V dropped 7 bases and J dropped 3 bases, with 23 bases sitting between them. The CDR3 sequence is 17 residues long. The CDR3 here is CASTRGRTSPQTDTQYF. The CDR3 DNA is TGTGCCAGCACGAGGGGAAGGACATCCCCGCAGACAGATACGCAGTATTTT.

This clonotype was counted between two and nine times. The rearrangement links TRBV24-1 to TRBJ2-1, with a possible D match to TRBD1 (6 bases). The germline V gene has CDR1 KGHDR and CDR2 SFDVKD. The ends were cut back, 5 bases at V and 8 bases at J, with 12 bases in the middle. This CDR3 region has 13 residues. The CDR3 is CATSAPPGDEQFF. In DNA, the CDR3 is TGTGCCACCAGTGCCCCCCCAGGGGATGAGCAGTTCTTC.

The chain uses TRBV2 and TRBJ2-2, with 8 bases identical to TRBD1. CDR1 is SNHLY, CDR2 FYNNEI, per germline. The CDR3 is 16 residues long. V was pared by 4 bases and J by 6 bases, with 10 bases of the junction left unmatched. The CDR3 is CASSGPAQGVSGELFF. The CDR3, as DNA: TGTGCCAGCAGTGGGCCGGCACAGGGGGTTTCCGGGGAGCTGTTTTTT. Based on the CDR3 plus reference TRBV2 and TRBJ2-2, the full variable domain is EPEVTQTPSHQVTQMGQEVILRCVPISNHLYFYWYRQILGQKVEFLVSFYNNEISEKSEIFDDQFSVERPDGSNFTLKIRSTKLEDSAMYFCASSGPAQGVSGELFFGEGSRLTVL.

For this clonotype: This may stem from a read error, because a much larger clone lies one nucleotide away. This chain connects TRBV11-2 to TRBJ2-3; 7 positions match TRBD1. Losses at the gene ends were 8 bases for V and 10 bases for J; bases not matched to a gene: 18. Germline assignment: CDR1 SGHAT and CDR2 FQNNGV. The CDR3 has 15 residues. The CDR3 DNA sequence: TGTGCCAGCCTCGCAGGGGGATCTATCGAGGGGGCGCAGTATTTT. It codes for CASLAGGSIEGAQYF.

This clonotype was seen ten or more times. The chain joins TRBV18 to TRBJ2-7; tentative D call: TRBD1 (6 bases). The V gene's germline CDR1 is KGHSH and CDR2 LQKENI. This CDR3 region has 18 residues. The germline V and J ends were trimmed by 4 bases and 3 bases, with 25 bases remaining between them. Here the CDR3 reads CASSRRKETGTGNYEQYF. CDR3 nucleotide sequence: TGTGCCAGCTCACGACGAAAGGAAACAGGGACGGGGAACTACGAGCAGTACTTC. Based on the CDR3 plus reference TRBV18 and TRBJ2-7, the full variable domain is NAGVMQNPRHLVRRRGQEARLRCSPMKGHSHVYWYRQLPEEGLKFMVYLQKENIIDESGMPKERFSAEFPKEGPSILRIQQVVRGDSAAYFCASSRRKETGTGNYEQYFGPGTRLTVT.

This clonotype has only a few counts. The V and J genes are TRBV5-1 and TRBJ2-5; no firm D call. The V end lost 1 base, the J end lost 2 bases, and 9 bases lay between the germline ends. Germline CDR1 is SGHRS and CDR2 is YFSETQ. The CDR3 totals 14 residues. The DNA for the CDR3 is TGCGCCAGCAGCTTGTCGACATCTCAAGAGACCCAGTACTTC. Translating gives CASSLSTSQETQYF.

This clonotype appeared many times. This chain links TRBV6-6 with TRBJ1-1, with D maybe TRBD1 (6 bases). CDR1 is MNHNY and CDR2 is SVGAGI in the germline V gene (reference sequence). The CDR3 loop spans 17 amino acids. The V end was cut by 10 bases, the J end by 3 bases, with 27 bases between. The CDR3 DNA is TGTGCCACCGATGACCTCTCCGGGGGGGCTTTAGACACTGAAGCTTTCTTT. It specifies CATDDLSGGALDTEAFF.

The V gene is TRBV18, the J gene TRBJ2-4, with D unresolved. V dropped 2 bases and J dropped 3 bases, with 5 bases sitting between them. The CDR3 runs to 13 residues. Germline V gene data show CDR1 as KGHSH and CDR2 as LQKENI. CDR3 loop: CASSPGDKNIQYF. The DNA for the CDR3 is TGTGCCAGCTCACCAGGGGACAAAAACATTCAGTACTTC.

The rearrangement joins TRBV7-9 to TRBJ2-7; maybe TRBD2 (6 bases). The CDR3 is 16 residues long. The ends were cut back, 5 bases at V and 0 bases at J, with 17 bases in the middle. The germline V gene encodes CDR1 SEHNR and CDR2 FQNEAQ (reference sequence). The CDR3 coding sequence is TGTGCCAGCAGCCCGAGGCGGGGAATAGACTCCTACGAGCAGTACTTC. Protein product: CASSPRRGIDSYEQYF.

This clonotype was counted between two and nine times. The rearrangement links TRBV21-1 to TRBJ2-2; no check of the table's D call, TRBD1, against the DNA was made. TRBV21-1 is termed a pseudogene. The CDR3 sequence is 15 residues long. CDR3 nucleotide sequence: TGTGCCAGCAGCAGGACAGGGGAGCACACCGGGGAGCTGTTTTTT. Residues: CASSRTGEHTGELFF.

This clonotype has ten or more counts. This chain connects TRBV7-9 to TRBJ2-3, with D uncertain. Trimming left V 1 base short and J 2 bases short, with 13 bases between. The CDR3 is 16 amino acids. Germline values: CDR1 SEHNR, CDR2 FQNEAQ (reference sequence). The CDR3 region has the DNA TGTGCCAGCAGCTTAGTGAGCTCGGGTTACACAGATACGCAGTATTTT. Translating gives CASSLVSSGYTDTQYF.

At least ten counts were recorded for this clonotype. The chain couples TRBV11-2 to TRBJ2-1, with D perhaps TRBD2 (6 bases). Deletions cut 1 base from V and 8 bases from J, with 18 bases between. Germline V gene sequence: CDR1 SGHAT, CDR2 FQNNGV. The CDR3 has 16 amino acids. The CDR3 protein is CASSLVWAEEGHEQFF. CDR3 in DNA: TGTGCCAGCAGCTTAGTTTGGGCCGAGGAGGGACATGAGCAGTTCTTC.

This clonotype was recorded at least ten times. The chain combines TRBV29-1 with TRBJ1-2, with TRBD1 matching over 9 bases. The junction had 1 base not matched to a gene; V was cut back by 6 bases and J by 2 bases. In germline, CDR1 is SQVTM, CDR2 ANQGSEA. This CDR3 has 12 amino acids. CDR3 protein: CSVDRGNYGYTF. DNA for the CDR3: TGCAGCGTAGACAGGGGGAACTATGGCTACACCTTC.

This clonotype was recorded at least ten times. V gene TRBV5-1 combines with J gene TRBJ2-7; D is ambiguous. Germline V gene data show CDR1 as SGHRS and CDR2 as YFSETQ. With 0 bases removed from V and 3 bases from J, the gap between germline ends came to 10 bases. The CDR3 sequence is 14 residues long. CDR3 sequence: CASSLVPGDYEQYF. In DNA, the CDR3 is TGCGCCAGCAGCTTGGTCCCTGGAGACTACGAGCAGTACTTC.

The table lists this clonotype with many counts. The rearrangement links TRBV30 to TRBJ1-1; possible D gene TRBD1, 5 bases. Germline V lookup: CDR1 GTSNPN, CDR2 SVGIG (reference sequence). The ends were cut back, 0 bases at V and 1 base at J, with 6 bases in the middle. CDR3 length: 13 residues. The DNA of the CDR3 is TGTGCCTGGAGTGTACAGGCGAACACTGAAGCTTTCTTT. It encodes CAWSVQANTEAFF.

V gene TRBV5-1 combines with J gene TRBJ2-3; perhaps TRBD2 as D (5 bases). CDR1 and CDR2 (germline): SGHRS, YFSETQ. Trimming removed 1 base at V and 1 base at J, with 16 bases between. The CDR3 has 17 amino acids. In DNA form, the CDR3 reads TGCGCCAGCAGCTTGATCGGGGTAAGCGCTCGCACAGATACGCAGTATTTT. This translates into CASSLIGVSARTDTQYF.

This clonotype was counted only a few times. This rearrangement joins TRBV7-9 to TRBJ2-1; the D gene is possibly TRBD2 (5 bases). Per germline, CDR1 SEHNR and CDR2 FQNEAQ (reference sequence). V lost 2 bases and J 1 base, leaving 9 bases between the germline ends. The CDR3 length is 15 residues. The CDR3, as DNA: TGTGCCAGCAGCTTATTGAGCGGATCCTACAATGAGCAGTTCTTC. Residues: CASSLLSGSYNEQFF.

The table lists this clonotype with many counts. This rearrangement joins TRBV10-3 to TRBJ2-2, with D uncertain. The CDR3 extends over 14 amino acids. The V and J ends lost 4 bases and 5 bases respectively, with 11 bases between them. Germline V gives CDR1 ENHRY, CDR2 SYGVKD. In DNA form, the CDR3 reads TGTGCCATCAGTGGCCACGGAATGACCGGGGAGCTGTTTTTT. It yields the protein CAISGHGMTGELFF.

The chain is built from TRBV7-2 and TRBJ2-3; unclear D gene. Germline V gives CDR1 SGHTA, CDR2 FQGNSA. This CDR3 spans 11 amino acids. The germline V and J ends were trimmed by 8 bases and 8 bases, with 11 bases remaining between them. CDR3 nucleotides: TGTGCCAGCCGCGGCGGTCCTACGCAGTATTTT. Residues: CASRGGPTQYF.

In its sample, this clonotype was seen many times. The CDR3 nucleotides are TGTGCCAGCAGCTCCCCCCCCCAGGGACAGTACTTC. Protein: CASSSPPQGQYF. V and J are TRBV11-2 and TRBJ2-7, with D maybe TRBD1 (5 bases). CDR1 and CDR2 from the germline V gene are SGHAT and FQNNGV. The length of the CDR3 is 12 residues. V lost 4 bases and J lost 10, with 14 bases in between.